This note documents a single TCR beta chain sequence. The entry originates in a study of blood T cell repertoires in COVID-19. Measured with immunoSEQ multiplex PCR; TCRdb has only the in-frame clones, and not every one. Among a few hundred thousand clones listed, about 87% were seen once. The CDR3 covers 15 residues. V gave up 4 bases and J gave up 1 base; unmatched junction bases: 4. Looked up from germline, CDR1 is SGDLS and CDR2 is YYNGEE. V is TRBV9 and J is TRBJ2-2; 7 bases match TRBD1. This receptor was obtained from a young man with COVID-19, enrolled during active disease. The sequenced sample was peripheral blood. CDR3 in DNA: TGTGCCAGCAGCCCCCGGACAGGGAACACCGGGGAGCTGTTTTTT. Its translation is CASSPRTGNTGELFF.